This TCR beta chain was sequenced during a study of response to subunit inactivated influenza vaccine. Trimming took 4 bases from V and 7 from J; bases not matched to a gene: 4. The length of the CDR3 is 12 residues. TCRdb independently ran MiXCR on the RT-PCR reads; one entry per CDR3 protein. The repertoire consists of about 540,000 distinct CDR3 sequences, with approximately 24% occurring once and the leading ten covering around 2.8%. This same sample was also taken into another study, of T cells expressing NK-cell markers. As that study records: With UMIs, 5'RACE template switching was used to make TCR beta cDNA. The contribution of dominant NKG2C+ clonotypes to CD8+ T cells in roughly six donors was 1.0-7.0%. The CD3+CD56-NKG2C+ fraction of a handful of donors was also led by these clonotypes.

The chain recombines TRBV12-3 or TRBV12-4 with TRBJ2-7; TRBD1 matches at 7 bases. The source material was CD4+ T cells sorted from PBMCs, sampled roughly 12 days after vaccination. This clonotype originated in a man aged 50 to 59 who received an inactivated influenza vaccine. DNA of the CDR3: TGTGCCAGCAGTTACAGGGGCTGGGAGCAGTACTTC. This gives the protein CASSYRGWEQYF.